Following are 4 T cell receptor beta chains from one sample sequenced in a study of shared clonotypes between healthy human individuals. Sequencing was performed with immunoSEQ multiplex PCR; in TCRdb, only in-frame clones are kept and a portion is missing. Among over 2 million clones listed, about nine tenths were seen once. The sample comprised naive CD4+ T cells from PBMCs. Subset meaning: CD45RA+ positively selected. All receptors come from a man between 18 and 35 years old in good health. Some clones in this sample may be carry-over from other donors' samples.

This clone has just one count. CDR3 region: CASSTRLAGSYNEQFF. The CDR3 DNA reads as TGTGCCAGCAGTACCCGACTAGCGGGAAGTTACAATGAGCAGTTCTTC. V and J are TRBV27 and TRBJ2-1; 11 nucleotides line up with TRBD2. V was pared by 5 bases and J by 4 bases, with 7 bases of the junction left unmatched. Germline CDR1 reads MNHEY; CDR2 reads SMNVEV (reference sequence). The CDR3 runs 16 residues.

This clone has a single count. The CDR3 sequence: CASTRGSWGNEQFF. Written as DNA, the CDR3 is TGTGCCAGCACTCGCGGGAGCTGGGGCAATGAGCAGTTCTTC. The chain carries TRBV27 and TRBJ2-1, with TRBD2 identical over 7 bases. CDR1 and CDR2 from the germline V gene are MNHEY and SMNVEV (reference sequence). The trim removed 7 bases at V and 6 bases at J, leaving 9 bases unmatched. The CDR3 length is 14 residues.

This sequence joins TRBV6-5 and TRBJ2-5; TRBD1 matches at 8 bases. V trimming: 6 bases; J trimming: 5 bases; junction bases outside the gene matches: 5. Looked up from germline, CDR1 is MNHEY and CDR2 is SVGAGI. The CDR3 contains 13 residues. The CDR3 reads CASRRGQGETQYF. CDR3 coding DNA: TGTGCCAGCAGAAGAGGACAGGGTGAGACCCAGTACTTC.

A word on this clone: Compared with germline, one end of the junction differs, possibly owing to a read error. The rearrangement uses TRBV9 and TRBJ2-1; 8 bases fit TRBD2. This CDR3 contains 17 residues. In germline, CDR1 is SGDLS, CDR2 YYNGEE. CDR3 residues: CASSLSGRPRPYSEQFF. The DNA for the CDR3 is TGTGCCAGCAGCCTAAGCGGGAGACCCCGACCATACAGTGAGCAGTTCTTC.